The 11 T cell receptor beta chains presented below share a single source sample, sequenced in a study of identical twins. TCRdb reprocessed the 5' RACE reads with MiXCR, giving one entry per CDR3 protein. The data contain 200,000 to 250,000 distinct CDR3 sequences, over 13% of them seen just once; the ten biggest clones take up 8.5% to 10%. Sequenced material: memory (CD45RO+) T cells sorted from blood. Receptors were obtained from a woman aged 18 to 35 in good health.

This chain connects TRBV14 to TRBJ2-2, with 7 bases lining up with TRBD1. This CDR3 spans 13 amino acids. Germline loops: CDR1 SGHDN, CDR2 FVKESK. Germline trimming cut 6 bases from V and 5 bases from J; bases unmatched to any gene: 3. The CDR3 reads CASRQGRTGELFF. In DNA form, the CDR3 reads TGTGCCAGCAGACAGGGGCGGACCGGGGAGCTGTTTTTT.

This clonotype was found many times. The rearrangement links TRBV28 to TRBJ2-5, with TRBD2 identical over 14 bases. The V gene's germline CDR1 is MDHEN and CDR2 SYDVKM. The CDR3 contains 19 residues. The V gene end was trimmed by 4 bases and the J gene end by 1 base; junction bases not matched to a gene: 11. The CDR3 nucleotides read TGTGCCAGCAGTTCCGTTGCCGGGACTAGCGGGGGACCCCAAGAGACCCAGTACTTC. Protein sequence: CASSSVAGTSGGPQETQYF.

The chain combines TRBV11-2 with TRBJ1-1; D gene unclear. CDR3 length: 13 residues. Per the germline V gene, CDR1 is SGHAT and CDR2 is FQNNGV. V was shortened by 5 bases and J by 7 bases, with 14 bases between the two germline ends. CDR3 coding DNA: TGTGCCAGCAGCCATGGTGGGTTGGGTGAAGCTTTCTTT. As protein: CASSHGGLGEAFF.

The sample holds a few counts of this clonotype. The chain links TRBV19 to TRBJ2-1; D not resolved. Germline V gene lookup returns CDR1 LNHDA and CDR2 SQIVND (reference sequence). The V end lost 6 bases, the J end lost 7 bases, and 13 bases lay between the germline ends. The CDR3 has 13 amino acids. Written as DNA, the CDR3 is TGTGCCAGTAGGTCCACAGAATCAAATGAGCAGTTCTTC. This encodes CASRSTESNEQFF.

This clonotype was picked up many times. The chain couples TRBV5-1 to TRBJ2-3; maybe TRBD2 (7 bases). From germline, CDR1 is SGHRS and CDR2 YFSETQ. Trimming stripped 3 bases from V and 3 bases from J, with 11 bases between. This CDR3 comprises 14 residues. The CDR3 here is CASSSGGRTDTQYF. In DNA form, the CDR3 reads TGCGCCAGCAGCTCGGGGGGCCGGACAGATACGCAGTATTTT.

The genes are TRBV20-1 and TRBJ1-1; possible D gene TRBD1, 5 bases. The CDR3 runs to 14 residues. Germline CDR1 is DFQATT and CDR2 is SNEGSKA (reference sequence). V was clipped by 0 bases and J by 4 bases, with 12 bases between them. The CDR3 here is CSARDTGGSTEAFF. For the CDR3, the DNA is TGCAGTGCTAGAGATACCGGGGGATCCACTGAAGCTTTCTTT.

This clonotype was detected only a few times. The chain carries TRBV6-5 and TRBJ1-2; D is perhaps TRBD1 (6 bases). The CDR3 length is 14 residues. CDR1 MNHEY and CDR2 SVGAGI come from the germline V gene. V lost 3 bases, J lost 11 bases, and 19 bases lay in between. CDR3 in amino acids: CASSYTRGGMRYTF. The CDR3 DNA is TGTGCCAGCAGTTATACAAGGGGGGGTATGAGGTACACCTTC.

The J gene is TRBJ2-1, the V gene TRBV6-2 or TRBV6-3, with D possibly being TRBD1 (6 bases). CDR1 is MNHEY, CDR2 SVGEGT, per germline. Trimming removed 7 bases at V and 4 bases at J, with 11 bases between. The CDR3 extends over 13 amino acids. The chain's CDR3 is CASTDTGYNEQFF. CDR3 DNA: TGTGCCAGCACCGATACAGGGTACAATGAGCAGTTCTTC.

In its sample, this clonotype was seen a few times. The CDR3: CASSQSRAGGPTDTQYF. Written as DNA, the CDR3 is TGCGCCAGCAGCCAATCTCGGGCGGGAGGGCCAACAGATACGCAGTATTTT. The chain couples TRBV4-3 to TRBJ2-3, with 9 bases identical to TRBD2. The V gene end was trimmed by 2 bases and the J gene end by 3 bases; junction bases not matched to a gene: 9. The germline V gene encodes CDR1 LGHNA and CDR2 YSLEER. The CDR3 has 17 amino acids.

This clonotype was seen more than once but under ten times. The gene calls are TRBV3-1 and TRBJ2-2, with 12 bases lining up with TRBD2. The V and J ends lost 4 bases and 6 bases, in that order; junction bases with no gene match: 6. The CDR3 is 16 residues long. Germline V lookup: CDR1 LGHDT, CDR2 YNNKEL (reference sequence). CDR3 region: CASSLGTSGPPGELFF. In nucleotides, the CDR3 is TGTGCCAGCAGCCTAGGGACTAGCGGGCCCCCCGGGGAGCTGTTTTTT. The variable domain in full, completed from reference TRBV3-1 and TRBJ2-2, reads DTAVSQTPKYLVTQMGNDKSIKCEQNLGHDTMYWYKQDSKKFLKIMFSYNNKELIINETVPNRFSPKSPDKAHLNLHINSLELGDSAVYFCASSLGTSGPPGELFFGEGSRLTVL.

The chain recombines TRBV20-1 with TRBJ1-1; D perhaps matches TRBD1 (5 bases). Germline assignment: CDR1 DFQATT and CDR2 SNEGSKA (reference sequence). The CDR3 has 13 residues. CDR3 amino acids: CSGVGTPDTEAFF. CDR3 nucleotide sequence: TGCAGCGGCGTCGGGACCCCTGACACTGAAGCTTTCTTT.